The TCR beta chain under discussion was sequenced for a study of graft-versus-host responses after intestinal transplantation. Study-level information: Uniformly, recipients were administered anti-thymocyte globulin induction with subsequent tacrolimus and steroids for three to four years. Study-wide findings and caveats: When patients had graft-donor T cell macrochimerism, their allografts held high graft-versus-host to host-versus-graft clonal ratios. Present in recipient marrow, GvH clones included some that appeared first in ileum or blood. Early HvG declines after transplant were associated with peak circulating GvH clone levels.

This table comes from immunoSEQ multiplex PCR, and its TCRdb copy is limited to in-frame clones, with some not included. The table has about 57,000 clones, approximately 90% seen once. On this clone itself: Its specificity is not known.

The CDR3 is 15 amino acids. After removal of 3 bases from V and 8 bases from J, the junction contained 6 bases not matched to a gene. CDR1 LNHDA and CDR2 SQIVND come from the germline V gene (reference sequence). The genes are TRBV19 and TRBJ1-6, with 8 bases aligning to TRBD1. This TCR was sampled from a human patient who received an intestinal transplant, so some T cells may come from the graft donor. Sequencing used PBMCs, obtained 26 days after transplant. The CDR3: CASSISPTGDSPLHF. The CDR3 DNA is TGTGCCAGTAGTATCTCTCCGACAGGGGATTCACCCCTCCACTTT.